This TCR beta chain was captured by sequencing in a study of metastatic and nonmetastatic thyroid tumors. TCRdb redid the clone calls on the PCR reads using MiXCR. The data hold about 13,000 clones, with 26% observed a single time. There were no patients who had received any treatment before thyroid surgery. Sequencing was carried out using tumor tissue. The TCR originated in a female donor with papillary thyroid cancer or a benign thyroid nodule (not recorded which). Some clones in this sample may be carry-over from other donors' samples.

CDR3 sequence: CSARVQGYGYTF. The CDR3 DNA follows: TGCAGTGCTAGAGTCCAAGGATATGGCTACACCTTC. The chain carries TRBV20-1 and TRBJ1-2; D gene uncertain. Between the trimmed V and J ends, which lost 1 base and 5 bases, there was a span of 8 bases. Germline V gene data show CDR1 as DFQATT and CDR2 as SNEGSKA (reference sequence). This CDR3 is 12 amino acids long.